This TCR beta chain originates from a study of T cells in Graves' hyperthyroidism and ophthalmopathy. Germline assignment: CDR1 DFQATT and CDR2 SNEGSKA (reference sequence). V shed 4 bases, J shed 3 bases, and the junction held 5 bases outside the gene matches. The CDR3 sequence is 14 residues long. It was RNA transcripts that yielded the amplified TCR beta CDR3 regions. TCR CDR3 regions were first amplified by RT-PCR with HTBI primers. TCRdb re-analysed the multiplex PCR reads in MiXCR, keeping a single row per CDR3 protein. The table records approximately 400,000 distinct CDR3 sequences, just under 25% of them present only once. The table lists this clonotype with a few counts.

Sequenced sample: blood. V gene TRBV20-1 combines with J gene TRBJ2-7, with 11 bases fitting TRBD2. The receptor was isolated from a man aged 45-65 years with Graves' hyperthyroidism. CDR3 residues: CSATRLAGIYEQYF. The DNA of the CDR3 is TGCAGTGCTACTAGACTAGCGGGGATCTACGAGCAGTACTTC.